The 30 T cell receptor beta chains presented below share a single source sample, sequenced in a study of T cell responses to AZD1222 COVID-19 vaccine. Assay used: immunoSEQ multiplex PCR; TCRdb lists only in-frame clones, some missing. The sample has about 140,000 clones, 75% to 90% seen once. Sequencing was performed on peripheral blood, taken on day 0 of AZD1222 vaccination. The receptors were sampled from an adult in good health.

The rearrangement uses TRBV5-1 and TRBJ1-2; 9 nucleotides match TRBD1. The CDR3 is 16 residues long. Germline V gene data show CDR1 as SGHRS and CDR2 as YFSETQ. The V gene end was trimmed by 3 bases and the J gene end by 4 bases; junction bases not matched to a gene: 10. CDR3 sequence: CASSSGTGTGTYGYTF. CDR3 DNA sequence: TGCGCCAGCAGCTCCGGAACCGGGACAGGGACCTATGGCTACACCTTC.

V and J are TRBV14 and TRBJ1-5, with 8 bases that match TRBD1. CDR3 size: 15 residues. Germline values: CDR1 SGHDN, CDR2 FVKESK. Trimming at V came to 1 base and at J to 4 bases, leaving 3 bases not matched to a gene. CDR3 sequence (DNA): TGTGCCAGCAGCCAAGGCAGGGGGCCAAATCAGCCCCAGCATTTT. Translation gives CASSQGRGPNQPQHF.

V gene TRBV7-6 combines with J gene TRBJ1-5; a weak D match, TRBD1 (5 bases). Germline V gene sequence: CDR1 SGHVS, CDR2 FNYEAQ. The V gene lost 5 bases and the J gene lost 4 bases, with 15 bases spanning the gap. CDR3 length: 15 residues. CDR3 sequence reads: CASSAGNGKNQPQHF. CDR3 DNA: TGTGCCAGCAGCGCAGGGAACGGGAAAAATCAGCCCCAGCATTTT. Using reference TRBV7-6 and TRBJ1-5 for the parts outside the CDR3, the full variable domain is GAGVSQSPRYKVTKRGQDVALRCDPISGHVSLYWYRQALGQGPEFLTYFNYEAQQDKSGLPNDRFSAERPEGSISTLTIQRTEQRDSAMYRCASSAGNGKNQPQHFGDGTRLSIL.

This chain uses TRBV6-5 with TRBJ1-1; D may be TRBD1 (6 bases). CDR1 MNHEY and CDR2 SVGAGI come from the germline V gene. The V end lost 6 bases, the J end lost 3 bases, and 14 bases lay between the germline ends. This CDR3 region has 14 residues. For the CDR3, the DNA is TGTGCCAGCAGGGGCAGGGGCGGGGACACTGAAGCTTTCTTT. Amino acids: CASRGRGGDTEAFF.

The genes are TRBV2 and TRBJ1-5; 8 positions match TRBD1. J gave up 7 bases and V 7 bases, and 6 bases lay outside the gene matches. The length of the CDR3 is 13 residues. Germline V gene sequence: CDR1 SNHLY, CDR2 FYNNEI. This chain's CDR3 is CASKTGEAQPQHF. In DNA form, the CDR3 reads TGTGCCAGCAAGACAGGGGAAGCCCAGCCCCAGCATTTT.

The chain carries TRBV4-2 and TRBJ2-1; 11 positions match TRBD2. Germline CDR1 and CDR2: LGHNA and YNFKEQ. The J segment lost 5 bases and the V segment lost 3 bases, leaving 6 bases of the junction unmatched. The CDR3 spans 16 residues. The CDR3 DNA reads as TGTGCCAGCAGCCAGGAGGGACTAGCGGACGACAATGAGCAGTTCTTC. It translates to CASSQEGLADDNEQFF.

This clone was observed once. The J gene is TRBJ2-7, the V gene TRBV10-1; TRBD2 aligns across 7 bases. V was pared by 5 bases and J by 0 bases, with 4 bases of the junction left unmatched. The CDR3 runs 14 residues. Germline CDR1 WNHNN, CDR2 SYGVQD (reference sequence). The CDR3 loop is CASSTSADSYEQYF. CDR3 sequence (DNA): TGCGCCAGCAGTACTAGCGCCGACTCCTACGAGCAGTACTTC.

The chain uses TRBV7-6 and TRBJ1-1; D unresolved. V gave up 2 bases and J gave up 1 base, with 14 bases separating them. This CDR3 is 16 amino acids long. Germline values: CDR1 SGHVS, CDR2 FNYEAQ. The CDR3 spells CASSLFPGRKNTEAFF. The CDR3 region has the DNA TGTGCCAGCAGCTTATTTCCGGGGAGAAAGAACACTGAAGCTTTCTTT.

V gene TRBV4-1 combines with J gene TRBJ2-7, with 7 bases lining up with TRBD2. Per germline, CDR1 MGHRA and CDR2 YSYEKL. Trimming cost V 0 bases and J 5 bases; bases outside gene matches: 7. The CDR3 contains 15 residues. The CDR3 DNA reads TGCGCCAGCAGCCAAGATGAGGGAGGGGAACACGAGCAGTACTTC. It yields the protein CASSQDEGGEHEQYF.

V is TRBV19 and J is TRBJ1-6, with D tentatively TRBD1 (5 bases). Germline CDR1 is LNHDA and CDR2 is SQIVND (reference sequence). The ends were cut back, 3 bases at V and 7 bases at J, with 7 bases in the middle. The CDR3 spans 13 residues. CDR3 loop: CASSMWGNSPLHF. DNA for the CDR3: TGTGCCAGTAGTATGTGGGGGAATTCACCCCTCCACTTT. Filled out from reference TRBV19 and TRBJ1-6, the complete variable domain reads DGGITQSPKYLFRKEGQNVTLSCEQNLNHDAMYWYRQDPGQGLRLIYYSQIVNDFQKGDIAEGYSVSREKKESFPLTVTSAQKNPTAFYLCASSMWGNSPLHFGNGTRLTVT.

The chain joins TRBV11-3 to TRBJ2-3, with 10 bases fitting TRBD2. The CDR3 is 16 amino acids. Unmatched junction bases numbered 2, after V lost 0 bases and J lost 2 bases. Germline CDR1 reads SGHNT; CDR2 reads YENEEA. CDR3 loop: CASSLELAGDTDTQYF. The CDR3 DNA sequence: TGTGCCAGCAGCTTAGAGCTAGCGGGGGACACAGATACGCAGTATTTT.

The CDR3 loop reads CASSLWGTGELFF. CDR3 DNA sequence: TGTGCCAGCAGTTTATGGGGCACCGGGGAGCTGTTTTTT. The chain carries TRBV27 and TRBJ2-2; D gene uncertain. This CDR3 comprises 13 residues. Between the trimmed V and J ends, which lost 1 base and 4 bases, there was a span of 4 bases. Germline CDR1 reads MNHEY; CDR2 reads SMNVEV (reference sequence).

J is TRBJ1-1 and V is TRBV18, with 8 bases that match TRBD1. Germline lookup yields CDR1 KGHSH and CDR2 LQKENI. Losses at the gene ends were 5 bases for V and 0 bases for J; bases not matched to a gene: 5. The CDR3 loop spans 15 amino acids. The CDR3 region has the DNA TGTGCCAGCTCAACTAGGGACAGGATGAACACTGAAGCTTTCTTT. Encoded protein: CASSTRDRMNTEAFF.

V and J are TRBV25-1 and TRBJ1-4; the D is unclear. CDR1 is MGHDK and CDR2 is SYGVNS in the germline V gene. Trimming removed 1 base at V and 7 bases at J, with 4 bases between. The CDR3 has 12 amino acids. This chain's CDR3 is CASSESAEKLFF. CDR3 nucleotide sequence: TGTGCCAGCAGTGAATCTGCTGAAAAACTGTTTTTT.

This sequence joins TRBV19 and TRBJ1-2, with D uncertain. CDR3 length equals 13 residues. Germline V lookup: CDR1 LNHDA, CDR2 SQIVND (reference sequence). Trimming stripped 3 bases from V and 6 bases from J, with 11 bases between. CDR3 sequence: CASSIIGFHGYTF. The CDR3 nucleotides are TGTGCCAGTAGTATTATAGGGTTTCATGGCTACACCTTC.

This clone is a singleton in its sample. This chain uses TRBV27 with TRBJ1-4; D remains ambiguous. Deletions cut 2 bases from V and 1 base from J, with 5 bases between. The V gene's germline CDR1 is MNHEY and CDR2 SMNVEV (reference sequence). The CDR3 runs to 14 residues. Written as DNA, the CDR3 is TGTGCCAGCAGTTTAATTGGAACTAATGAAAAACTGTTTTTT. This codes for CASSLIGTNEKLFF.

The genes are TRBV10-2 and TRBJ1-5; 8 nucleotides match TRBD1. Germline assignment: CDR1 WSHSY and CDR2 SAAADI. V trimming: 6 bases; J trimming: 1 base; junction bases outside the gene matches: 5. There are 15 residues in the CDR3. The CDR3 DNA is TGCGCCAGCAGGGAGGACAGGGTGAGCAATCAGCCCCAGCATTTT. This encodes CASREDRVSNQPQHF.

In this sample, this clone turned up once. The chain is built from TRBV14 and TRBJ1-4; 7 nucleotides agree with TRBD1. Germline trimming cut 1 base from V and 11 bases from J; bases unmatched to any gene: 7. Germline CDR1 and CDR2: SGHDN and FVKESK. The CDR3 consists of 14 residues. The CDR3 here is CASSQVRLQGKLFF. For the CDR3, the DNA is TGTGCCAGCAGCCAAGTAAGGCTACAGGGGAAACTGTTTTTT.

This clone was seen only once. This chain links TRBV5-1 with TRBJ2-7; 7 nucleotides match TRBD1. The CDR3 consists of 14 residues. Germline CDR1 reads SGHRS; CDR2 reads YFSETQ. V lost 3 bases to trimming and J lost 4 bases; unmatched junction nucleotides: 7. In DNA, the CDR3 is TGCGCCAGCAGCTCCGGGACAGCTGGGTACGAGCAGTACTTC. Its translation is CASSSGTAGYEQYF.

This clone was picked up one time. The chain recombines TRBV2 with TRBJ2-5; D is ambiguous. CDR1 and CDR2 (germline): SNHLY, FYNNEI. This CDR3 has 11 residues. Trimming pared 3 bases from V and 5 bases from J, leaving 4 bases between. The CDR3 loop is CASSDWETQYF. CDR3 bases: TGTGCCAGCAGTGATTGGGAGACCCAGTACTTC.

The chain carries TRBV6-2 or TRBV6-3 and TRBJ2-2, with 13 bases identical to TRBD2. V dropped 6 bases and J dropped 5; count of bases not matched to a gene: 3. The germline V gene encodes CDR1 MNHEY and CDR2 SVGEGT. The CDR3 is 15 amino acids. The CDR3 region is CASSQGLAGTGELFF. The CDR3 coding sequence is TGTGCCAGCAGCCAGGGACTAGCGGGAACCGGGGAGCTGTTTTTT.

The CDR3 protein is CASSLLESSYEQYF. DNA of the CDR3: TGTGCCAGCAGTTTGTTAGAGTCTTCCTACGAGCAGTACTTC. The J gene is TRBJ2-7, the V gene TRBV27, with D unclear. This CDR3 is 14 amino acids long. CDR1 and CDR2 from the germline V gene are MNHEY and SMNVEV (reference sequence). Trimming shortened V by 3 bases and J by 1 base, and 10 bases separated the two germline ends.

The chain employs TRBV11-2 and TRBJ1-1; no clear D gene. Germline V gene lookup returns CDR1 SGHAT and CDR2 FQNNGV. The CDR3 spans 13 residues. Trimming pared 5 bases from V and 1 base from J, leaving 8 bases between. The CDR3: CASSPQPNTEAFF. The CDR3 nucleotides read TGTGCCAGCAGCCCACAGCCGAACACTGAAGCTTTCTTT.

The CDR3 region is CASSLLTLPNTGELFF. CDR3 nucleotides: TGTGCCAGCAGCTTACTCACGTTGCCGAACACCGGGGAGCTGTTTTTT. The rearrangement links TRBV7-6 to TRBJ2-2; no clear D. This CDR3 comprises 16 residues. Germline CDR1 is SGHVS and CDR2 is FNYEAQ. V was clipped by 2 bases and J by 0 bases, with 10 bases between them.

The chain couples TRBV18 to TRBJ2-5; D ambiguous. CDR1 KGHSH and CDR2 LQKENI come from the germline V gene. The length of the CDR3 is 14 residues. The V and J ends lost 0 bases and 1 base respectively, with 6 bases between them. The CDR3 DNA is TGTGCCAGCTCACCACCGCATATCCAAGAGACCCAGTACTTC. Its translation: CASSPPHIQETQYF. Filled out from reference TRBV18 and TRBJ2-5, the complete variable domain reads NAGVMQNPRHLVRRRGQEARLRCSPMKGHSHVYWYRQLPEEGLKFMVYLQKENIIDESGMPKERFSAEFPKEGPSILRIQQVVRGDSAAYFCASSPPHIQETQYFGPGTRLLVL.

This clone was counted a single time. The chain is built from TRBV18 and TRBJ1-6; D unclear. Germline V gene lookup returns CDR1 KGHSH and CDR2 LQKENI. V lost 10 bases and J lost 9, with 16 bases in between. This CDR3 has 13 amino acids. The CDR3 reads CATTTARSSPLHF. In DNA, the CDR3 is TGTGCCACCACGACGGCTCGGAGTTCACCCCTCCACTTT.

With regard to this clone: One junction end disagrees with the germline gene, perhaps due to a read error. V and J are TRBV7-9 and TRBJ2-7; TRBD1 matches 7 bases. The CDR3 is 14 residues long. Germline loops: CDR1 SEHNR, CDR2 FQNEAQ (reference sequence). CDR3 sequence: CASSSQTGSGEQYF. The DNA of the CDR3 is TGTGCCAGCAGCTCCCAGACAGGGTCAGGTGAGCAGTATTTC.

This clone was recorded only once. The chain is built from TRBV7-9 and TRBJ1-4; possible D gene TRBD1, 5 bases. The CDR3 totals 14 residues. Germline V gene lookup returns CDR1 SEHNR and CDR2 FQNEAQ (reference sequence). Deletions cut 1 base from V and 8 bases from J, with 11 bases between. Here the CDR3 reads CASSLGRGGEKLFF. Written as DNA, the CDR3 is TGTGCCAGCAGCTTAGGGAGGGGAGGAGAAAAACTGTTTTTT.

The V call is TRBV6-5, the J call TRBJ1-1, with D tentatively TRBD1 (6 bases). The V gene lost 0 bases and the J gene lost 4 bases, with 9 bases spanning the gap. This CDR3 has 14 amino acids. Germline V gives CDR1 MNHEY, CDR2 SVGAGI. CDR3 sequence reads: CASSYSSGATEAFF. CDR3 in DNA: TGTGCCAGCAGTTACTCTTCGGGGGCCACTGAAGCTTTCTTT.

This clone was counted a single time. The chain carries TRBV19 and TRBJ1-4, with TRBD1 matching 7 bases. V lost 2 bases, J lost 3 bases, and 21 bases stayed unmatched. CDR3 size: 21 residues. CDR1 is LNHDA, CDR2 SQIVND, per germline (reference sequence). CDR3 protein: CASSIQQGRRKLSAANEKLFF. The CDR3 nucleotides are TGTGCCAGTAGTATACAACAGGGGCGACGTAAGTTAAGTGCGGCTAATGAAAAACTGTTTTTT.